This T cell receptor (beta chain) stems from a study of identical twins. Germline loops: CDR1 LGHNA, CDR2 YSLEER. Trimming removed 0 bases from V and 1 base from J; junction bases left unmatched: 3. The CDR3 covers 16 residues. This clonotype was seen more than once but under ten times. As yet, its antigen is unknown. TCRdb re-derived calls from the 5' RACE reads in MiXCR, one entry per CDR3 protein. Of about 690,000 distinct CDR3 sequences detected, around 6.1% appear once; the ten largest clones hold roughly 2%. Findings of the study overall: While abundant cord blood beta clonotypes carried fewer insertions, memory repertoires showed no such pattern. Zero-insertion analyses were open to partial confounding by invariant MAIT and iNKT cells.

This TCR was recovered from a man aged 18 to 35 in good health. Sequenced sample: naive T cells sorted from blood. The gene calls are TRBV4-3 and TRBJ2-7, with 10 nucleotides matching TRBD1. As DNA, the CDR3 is TGCGCCAGCAGCCAAGAGACAGGGGGCTTTTCCTACGAGCAGTACTTC. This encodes CASSQETGGFSYEQYF.